Shown below are 9 T cell receptor beta chains from a single sample sequenced in a study of blood T cell repertoires in COVID-19. The protocol was immunoSEQ multiplex PCR, while the TCRdb copy is restricted to in-frame clones and leaves out a portion. The repertoire holds over 150,000 clones, with about 87% as singletons. The sample comprised peripheral blood. The receptors originated from an older woman with COVID-19, enrolled during active disease.

The J gene is TRBJ1-2, the V gene TRBV4-3; D is undetermined. This CDR3 is built from 15 residues. Looked up from germline, CDR1 is LGHNA and CDR2 is YSLEER. V shed 1 base and J shed 1 base, with 10 bases lying between them. The CDR3 region is CASSQGQSLNYGYTF. The CDR3 DNA reads TGCGCCAGCAGCCAAGGGCAGTCCCTTAACTATGGCTACACCTTC.

This rearrangement joins TRBV4-1 to TRBJ1-3; 8 bases fit TRBD1. V trimming: 1 base; J trimming: 3 bases; junction bases outside the gene matches: 8. The CDR3 is 17 residues long. CDR1 and CDR2 (germline): MGHRA, YSYEKL. In DNA, the CDR3 is TGCGCCAGCAGCCAAGCGACCCCCGACAGGGGTGGAAACACCATATATTTT. Translating gives CASSQATPDRGGNTIYF.

The V and J genes are TRBV3-1 (or the pseudogene TRBV3-2) and TRBJ1-4, with D maybe TRBD1 (5 bases). V was pared by 3 bases and J by 8 bases, with 16 bases between. Germline CDR1 and CDR2: LGHDT and YNNKEL (reference sequence). This CDR3 is built from 15 residues. The chain's CDR3 is CASSQSRVPWEKLFF. The CDR3 DNA sequence: TGTGCCAGCAGCCAGAGCAGGGTTCCCTGGGAAAAACTGTTTTTT.

The chain uses TRBV29-1 and TRBJ1-2; possible D gene TRBD1, 5 bases. V lost 1 base and J lost 4, with 13 bases in between. The CDR3 consists of 14 residues. Germline V gene sequence: CDR1 SQVTM, CDR2 ANQGSEA. In nucleotides, the CDR3 is TGCAGCGTTGAAGGGCTGGACATGATCTATGGCTACACCTTC. It codes for CSVEGLDMIYGYTF.

This sequence joins TRBV18 and TRBJ2-3; no clear D. The germline V gene has CDR1 KGHSH and CDR2 LQKENI. The length of the CDR3 is 11 residues. Between the trimmed V and J ends, which lost 4 bases and 6 bases, there was a span of 5 bases. As DNA, the CDR3 is TGTGCCAGCTCACTCCAGGATACGCAGTATTTT. It translates to CASSLQDTQYF.

The chain is built from TRBV19 and TRBJ2-6; the D is unclear. The germline CDR1 and CDR2 sequences are LNHDA and SQIVND (reference sequence). Deletions cut 3 bases from V and 0 bases from J, with 3 bases between. The CDR3 is 14 amino acids. CDR3 in DNA: TGTGCCAGTAGTATCTACTCTGGGGCCAACGTCCTGACTTTC. Translation gives CASSIYSGANVLTF.

This chain joins TRBV7-9 and TRBJ1-1, with D unclear. The germline CDR1 and CDR2 sequences are SEHNR and FQNEAQ (reference sequence). V was trimmed by 5 bases and J by 0 bases, leaving 10 bases between them. CDR3 length: 14 amino acids. CDR3 protein: CASSLHSMNTEAFF. The CDR3 DNA reads as TGTGCCAGCAGCCTCCATAGCATGAACACTGAAGCTTTCTTT.

The chain recombines TRBV2 with TRBJ1-1; TRBD1 aligns across 8 bases. J was trimmed by 4 bases and V by 7 bases; bases with no gene match: 8. The CDR3 is 14 residues long. The V gene's germline CDR1 is SNHLY and CDR2 FYNNEI. The CDR3 DNA is TGTGCCAGCACCCTGCAGGGGGCGGGCACTGAAGCTTTCTTT. It encodes CASTLQGAGTEAFF. The full variable domain, its missing parts supplied by reference TRBV2 and TRBJ1-1, is EPEVTQTPSHQVTQMGQEVILRCVPISNHLYFYWYRQILGQKVEFLVSFYNNEISEKSEIFDDQFSVERPDGSNFTLKIRSTKLEDSAMYFCASTLQGAGTEAFFGQGTRLTVV.

The rearrangement links TRBV7-2 to TRBJ2-2; 7 bases agree with TRBD2. There are 13 residues in the CDR3. Trimming removed 4 bases from V and 4 bases from J; junction bases left unmatched: 0. Germline V lookup: CDR1 SGHTA, CDR2 FQGNSA. This CDR3 is CASSSGGTGELFF. The CDR3, as DNA: TGTGCCAGCAGCTCGGGGGGCACCGGGGAGCTGTTTTTT.